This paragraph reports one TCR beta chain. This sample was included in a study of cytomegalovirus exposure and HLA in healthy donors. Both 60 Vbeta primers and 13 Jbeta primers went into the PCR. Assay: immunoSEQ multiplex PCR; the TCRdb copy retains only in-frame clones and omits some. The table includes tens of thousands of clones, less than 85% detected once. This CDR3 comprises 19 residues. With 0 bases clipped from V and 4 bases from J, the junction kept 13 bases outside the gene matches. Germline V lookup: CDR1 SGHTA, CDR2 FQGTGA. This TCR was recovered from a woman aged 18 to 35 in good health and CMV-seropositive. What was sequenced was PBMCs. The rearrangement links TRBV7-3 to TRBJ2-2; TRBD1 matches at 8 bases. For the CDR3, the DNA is TGTGCCAGCAGCTTAACCGGACAGGGTCTGGGGTCGGGCACCGGGGAGCTGTTTTTT. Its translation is CASSLTGQGLGSGTGELFF.